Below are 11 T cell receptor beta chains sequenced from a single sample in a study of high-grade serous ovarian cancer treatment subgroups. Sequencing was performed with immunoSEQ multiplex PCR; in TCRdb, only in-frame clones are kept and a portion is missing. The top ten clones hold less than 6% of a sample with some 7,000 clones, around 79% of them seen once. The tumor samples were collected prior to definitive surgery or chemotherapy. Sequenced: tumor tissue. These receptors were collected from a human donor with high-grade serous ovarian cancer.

CDR3 region: CASGPEETQYF. The CDR3 coding sequence is TGTGCCAGCGGTCCCGAAGAGACCCAGTACTTC. The chain employs TRBV2 and TRBJ2-5; D gene uncertain. This CDR3 has 11 residues. CDR1 and CDR2 from the germline V gene are SNHLY and FYNNEI. Trimming shortened V by 8 bases and J by 3 bases, and 7 bases separated the two germline ends.

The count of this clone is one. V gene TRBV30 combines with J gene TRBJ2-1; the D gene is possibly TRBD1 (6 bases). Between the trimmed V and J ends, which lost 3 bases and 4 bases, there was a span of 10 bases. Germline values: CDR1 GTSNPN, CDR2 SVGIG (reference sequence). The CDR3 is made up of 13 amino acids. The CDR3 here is CAWRSQGYNEQFF. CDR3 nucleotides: TGTGCCTGGAGAAGTCAGGGGTACAATGAGCAGTTCTTC.

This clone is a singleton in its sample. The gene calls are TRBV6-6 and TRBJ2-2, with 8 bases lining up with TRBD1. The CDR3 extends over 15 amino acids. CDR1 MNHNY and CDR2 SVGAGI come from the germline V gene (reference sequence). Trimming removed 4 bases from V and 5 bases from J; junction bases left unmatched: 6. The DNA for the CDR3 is TGTGCCAGCAGTTTCAGGCAGGGGGCGACCGGGGAGCTGTTTTTT. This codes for CASSFRQGATGELFF.

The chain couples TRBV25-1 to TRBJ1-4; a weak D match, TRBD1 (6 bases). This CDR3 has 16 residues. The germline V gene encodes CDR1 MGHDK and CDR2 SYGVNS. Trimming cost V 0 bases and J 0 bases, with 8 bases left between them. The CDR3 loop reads CASSEYRGATNEKLFF. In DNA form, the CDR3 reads TGTGCCAGCAGTGAATATAGGGGGGCAACTAATGAAAAACTGTTTTTT.

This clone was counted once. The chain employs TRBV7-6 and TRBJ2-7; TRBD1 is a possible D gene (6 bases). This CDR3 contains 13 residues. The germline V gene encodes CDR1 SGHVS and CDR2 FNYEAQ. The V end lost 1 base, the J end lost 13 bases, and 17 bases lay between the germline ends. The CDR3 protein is CASSLEGDRPLYF. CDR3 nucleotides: TGTGCCAGCAGCTTAGAGGGGGACCGACCCTTATACTTC.

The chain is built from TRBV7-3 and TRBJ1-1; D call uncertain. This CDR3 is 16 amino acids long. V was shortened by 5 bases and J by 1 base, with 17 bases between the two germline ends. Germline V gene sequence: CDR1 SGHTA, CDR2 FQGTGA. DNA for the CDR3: TGTGCCAGCAGCCCCAGCGCGATAAGGGCGAACACTGAAGCTTTCTTT. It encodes CASSPSAIRANTEAFF. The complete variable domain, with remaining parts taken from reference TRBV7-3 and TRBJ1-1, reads GAGVSQTPSNKVTEKGKYVELRCDPISGHTALYWYRQSLGQGPEFLIYFQGTGAADDSGLPNDRFFAVRPEGSVSTLKIQRTERGDSAVYLCASSPSAIRANTEAFFGQGTRLTVV.

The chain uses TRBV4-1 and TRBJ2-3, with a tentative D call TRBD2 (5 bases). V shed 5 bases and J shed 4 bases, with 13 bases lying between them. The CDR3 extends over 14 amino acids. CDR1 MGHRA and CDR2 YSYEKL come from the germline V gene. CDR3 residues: CASSGSYSADTQYF. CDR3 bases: TGCGCCAGCAGCGGTTCGTATAGCGCAGATACGCAGTATTTT.

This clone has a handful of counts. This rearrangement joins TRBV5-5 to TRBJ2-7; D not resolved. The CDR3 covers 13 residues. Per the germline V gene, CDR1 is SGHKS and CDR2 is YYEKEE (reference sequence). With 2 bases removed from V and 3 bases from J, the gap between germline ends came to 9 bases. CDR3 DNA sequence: TGTGCCAGCAGCTTTGCCGACGGCTACGAGCAGTACTTC. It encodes CASSFADGYEQYF. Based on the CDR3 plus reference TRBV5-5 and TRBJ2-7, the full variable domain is DAGVTQSPTHLIKTRGQQVTLRCSPISGHKSVSWYQQVLGQGPQFIFQYYEKEERGRGNFPDRFSARQFPNYSSELNVNALLLGDSALYLCASSFADGYEQYFGPGTRLTVT.

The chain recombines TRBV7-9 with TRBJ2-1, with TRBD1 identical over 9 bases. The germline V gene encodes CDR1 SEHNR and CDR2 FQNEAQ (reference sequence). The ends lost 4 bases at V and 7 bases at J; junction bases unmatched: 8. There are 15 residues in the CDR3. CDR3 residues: CASSSPGTGFNEQFF. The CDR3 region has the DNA TGTGCCAGCAGCTCCCCCGGGACAGGGTTTAATGAGCAGTTCTTC.

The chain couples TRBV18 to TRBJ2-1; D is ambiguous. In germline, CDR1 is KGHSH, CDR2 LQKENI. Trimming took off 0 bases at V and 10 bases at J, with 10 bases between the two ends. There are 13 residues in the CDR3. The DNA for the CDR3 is TGTGCCAGCTCACCACCTGTTTTGAGGGAGCAGTTCTTC. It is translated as CASSPPVLREQFF.

CDR3 protein: CASSLLSNYGYTF. The CDR3 nucleotides are TGTGCCAGCAGCTTACTAAGTAACTATGGCTACACCTTC. This rearrangement joins TRBV7-8 to TRBJ1-2; no clear D gene. Germline V gene sequence: CDR1 SGHVS, CDR2 FQNEAQ. V dropped 2 bases and J dropped 1 base, with 5 bases sitting between them. The CDR3 spans 13 residues.